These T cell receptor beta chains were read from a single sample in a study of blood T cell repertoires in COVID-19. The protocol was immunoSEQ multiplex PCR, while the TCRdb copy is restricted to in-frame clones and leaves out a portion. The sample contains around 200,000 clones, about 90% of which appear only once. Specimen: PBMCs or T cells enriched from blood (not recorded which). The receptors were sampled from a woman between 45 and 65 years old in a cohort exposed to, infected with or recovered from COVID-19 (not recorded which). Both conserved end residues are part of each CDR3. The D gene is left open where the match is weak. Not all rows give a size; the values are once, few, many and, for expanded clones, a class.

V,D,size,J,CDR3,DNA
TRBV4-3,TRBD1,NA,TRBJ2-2,CASSQVGGDSYTGELFF,TGCGCCAGCAGCCAAGTAGGTGGGGACAGTTACACCGGGGAGCTGTTTTTT
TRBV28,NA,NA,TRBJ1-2,CASSLPATYTNYGYTF,TGTGCCAGCAGTTTACCCGCTACCTATACTAACTATGGCTACACCTTC
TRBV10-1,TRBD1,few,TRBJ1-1,CASSTGGTEAFF,TGCGCCAGCAGTACAGGGGGCACTGAAGCTTTCTTT
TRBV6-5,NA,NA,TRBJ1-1,CASSYGGVGTEAFF,TGTGCCAGCAGTTACGGGGGGGTAGGCACTGAAGCTTTCTTT
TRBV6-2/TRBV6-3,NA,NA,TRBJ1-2,CASSYWAGAGYTF,TGTGCCAGCAGTTATTGGGCAGGGGCTGGCTACACCTTC
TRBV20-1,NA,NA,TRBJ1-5,CSASSGGLGQPQHF,TGCAGTGCTAGTTCGGGGGGGCTTGGTCAGCCCCAGCATTTT
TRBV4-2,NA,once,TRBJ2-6,CASSQESTGSGANVLTF,TGTGCCAGCAGCCAAGAGTCCACGGGCTCTGGGGCCAACGTCCTGACTTTC
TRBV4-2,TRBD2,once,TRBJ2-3,CASSQDGLAGGFEDTQYF,TGTGCCAGCAGCCAAGATGGACTAGCGGGAGGATTTGAGGATACGCAGTATTTT
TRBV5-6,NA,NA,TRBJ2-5,CASSVDRKETQYF,TGTGCCAGCAGCGTGGACAGAAAGGAGACCCAGTACTTC
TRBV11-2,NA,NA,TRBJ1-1,CASSFPGVNTEAFF,TGTGCCAGCAGCTTCCCGGGGGTGAACACTGAAGCTTTCTTT
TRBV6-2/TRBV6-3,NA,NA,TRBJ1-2,CASSKGGEGYTF,TGTGCCAGCAGTAAAGGGGGGGAGGGCTACACCTTC
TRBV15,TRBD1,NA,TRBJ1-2,CATSTDNRGLGYGYTF,TGTGCCACCAGCACTGACAACAGGGGGCTCGGCTATGGCTACACCTTC
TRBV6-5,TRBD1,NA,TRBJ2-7,CASKPSGTVYEQYF,TGTGCCAGTAAACCCTCCGGGACAGTTTACGAGCAGTACTTC
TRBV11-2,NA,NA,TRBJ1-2,CASSPLWGRAGYTF,TGTGCCAGCAGCCCTCTATGGGGGAGGGCTGGCTACACCTTC
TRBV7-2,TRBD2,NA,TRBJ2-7,CASSSRLAGTSEQYF,TGTGCCAGCAGCTCCAGACTAGCGGGGACGAGCGAGCAGTACTTC
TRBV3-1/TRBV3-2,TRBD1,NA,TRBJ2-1,CASSPRTGEQFF,TGTGCCAGCAGCCCCCGGACAGGTGAGCAGTTCTTC
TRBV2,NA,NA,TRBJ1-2,CASSENLRADGYTF,TGTGCCAGCAGTGAGAATTTGCGGGCGGATGGCTACACCTTC
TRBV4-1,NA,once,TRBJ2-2,CASSQASGLANTGELFF,TGCGCCAGCAGCCAAGCCTCGGGACTTGCGAACACCGGGGAGCTGTTTTTT
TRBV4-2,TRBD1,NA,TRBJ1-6,CASSQDSGGTNYNSPLHF,TGTGCCAGCAGCCAAGATTCAGGGGGTACGAACTATAATTCACCCCTCCACTTT
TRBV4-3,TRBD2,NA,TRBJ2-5,CASSQTRWAGGETQYF,TGCGCCAGCAGCCAAACCCGCTGGGCGGGGGGGGAGACCCAGTACTTC
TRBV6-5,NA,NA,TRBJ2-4,CASRQGNKNIQYF,TGTGCCAGCAGACAGGGAAACAAAAACATTCAGTACTTC